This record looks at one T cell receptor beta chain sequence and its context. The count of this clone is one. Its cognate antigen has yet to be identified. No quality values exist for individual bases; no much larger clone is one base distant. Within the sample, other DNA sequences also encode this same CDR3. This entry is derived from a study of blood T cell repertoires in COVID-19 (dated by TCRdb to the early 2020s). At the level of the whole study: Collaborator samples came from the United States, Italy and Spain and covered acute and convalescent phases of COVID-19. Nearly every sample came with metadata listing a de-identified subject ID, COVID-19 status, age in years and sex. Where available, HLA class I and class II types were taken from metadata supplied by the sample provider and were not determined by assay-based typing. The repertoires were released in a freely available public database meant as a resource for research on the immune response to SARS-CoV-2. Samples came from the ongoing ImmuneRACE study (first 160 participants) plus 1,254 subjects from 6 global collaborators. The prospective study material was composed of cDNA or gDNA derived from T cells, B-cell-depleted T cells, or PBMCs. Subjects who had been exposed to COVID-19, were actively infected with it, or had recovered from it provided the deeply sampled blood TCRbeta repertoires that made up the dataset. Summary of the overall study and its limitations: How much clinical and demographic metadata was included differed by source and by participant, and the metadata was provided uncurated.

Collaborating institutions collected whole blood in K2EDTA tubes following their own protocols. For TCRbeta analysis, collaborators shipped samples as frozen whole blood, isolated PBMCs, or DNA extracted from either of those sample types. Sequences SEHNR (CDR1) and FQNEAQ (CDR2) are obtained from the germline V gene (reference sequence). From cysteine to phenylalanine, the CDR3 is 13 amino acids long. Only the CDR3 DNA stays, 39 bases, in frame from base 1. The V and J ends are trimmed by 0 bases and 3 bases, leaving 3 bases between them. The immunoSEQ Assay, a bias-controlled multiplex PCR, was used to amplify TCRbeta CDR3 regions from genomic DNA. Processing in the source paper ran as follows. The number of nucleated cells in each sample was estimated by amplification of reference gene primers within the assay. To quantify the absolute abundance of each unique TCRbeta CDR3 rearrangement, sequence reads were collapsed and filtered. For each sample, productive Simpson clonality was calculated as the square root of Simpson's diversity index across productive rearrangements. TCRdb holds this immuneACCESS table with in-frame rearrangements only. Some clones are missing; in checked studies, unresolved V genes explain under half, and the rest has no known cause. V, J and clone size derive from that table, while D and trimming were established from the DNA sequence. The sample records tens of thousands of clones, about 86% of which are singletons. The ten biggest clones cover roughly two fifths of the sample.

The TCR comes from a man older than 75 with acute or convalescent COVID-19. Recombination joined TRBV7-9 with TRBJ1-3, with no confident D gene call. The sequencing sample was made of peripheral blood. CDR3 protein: CASSLAGGNTIYF. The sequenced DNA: TGTGCCAGCAGCTTAGCCGGTGGAAACACCATATATTTT.